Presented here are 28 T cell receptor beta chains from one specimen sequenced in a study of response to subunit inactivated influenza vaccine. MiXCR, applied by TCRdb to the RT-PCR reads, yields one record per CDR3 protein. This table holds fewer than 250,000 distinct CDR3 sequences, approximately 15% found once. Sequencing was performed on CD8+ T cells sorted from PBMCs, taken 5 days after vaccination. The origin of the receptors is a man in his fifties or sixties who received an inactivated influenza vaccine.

The CDR3 region has the DNA TGCGCCAGCAGCCAAGTGCAGGAGGCTAATGAAAAACTGTTTTTT. It encodes CASSQVQEANEKLFF. The V gene is TRBV4-1, the J gene TRBJ1-4; D is unclear. The CDR3 sequence is 15 residues long. Germline values: CDR1 MGHRA, CDR2 YSYEKL. Trimming left V 1 base short and J 3 bases short, with 9 bases between.

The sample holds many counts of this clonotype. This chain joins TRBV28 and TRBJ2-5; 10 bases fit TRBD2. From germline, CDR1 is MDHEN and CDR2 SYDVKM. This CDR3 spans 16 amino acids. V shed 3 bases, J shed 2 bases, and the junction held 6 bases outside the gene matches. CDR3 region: CASSLLLAGIQETQYF. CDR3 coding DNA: TGTGCCAGCAGTTTGTTACTAGCGGGGATACAAGAGACCCAGTACTTC.

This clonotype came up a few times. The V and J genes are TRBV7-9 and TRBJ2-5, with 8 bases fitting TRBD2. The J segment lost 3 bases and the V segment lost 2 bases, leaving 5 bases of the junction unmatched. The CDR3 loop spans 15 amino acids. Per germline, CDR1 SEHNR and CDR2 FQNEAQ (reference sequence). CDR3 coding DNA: TGTGCCAGCAGCTTATGGCGGGGGGATGAAGAGACCCAGTACTTC. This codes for CASSLWRGDEETQYF.

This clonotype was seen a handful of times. The CDR3 DNA sequence: TGTGCCACCAGCCTTGGGCGGGAGGGCCGGACAGATACGCAGTATTTT. This gives the protein CATSLGREGRTDTQYF. The V and J genes are TRBV24-1 and TRBJ2-3; TRBD2 aligns across 9 bases. Losses at the gene ends were 7 bases for V and 3 bases for J; bases not matched to a gene: 10. The CDR3 is 16 amino acids. The germline V gene encodes CDR1 KGHDR and CDR2 SFDVKD.

Written as DNA, the CDR3 is TGCAGTGCTAGTGCAGGAGGACTTGCAGATACGCAGTATTTT. Translating it yields CSASAGGLADTQYF. The rearrangement uses TRBV20-1 and TRBJ2-3; the D gene is possibly TRBD2 (5 bases). The V end lost 3 bases, the J end lost 4 bases, and 14 bases lay between the germline ends. Germline V CDR1 and CDR2: DFQATT, SNEGSKA (reference sequence). The CDR3 runs to 14 residues.

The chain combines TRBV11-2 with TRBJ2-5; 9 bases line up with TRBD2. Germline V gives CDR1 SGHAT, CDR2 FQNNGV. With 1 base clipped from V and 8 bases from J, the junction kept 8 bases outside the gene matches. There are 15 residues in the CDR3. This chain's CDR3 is CASSLVLAGRGTQYF. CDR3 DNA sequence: TGTGCCAGCAGCTTAGTGCTAGCGGGGCGGGGAACCCAGTACTTC.

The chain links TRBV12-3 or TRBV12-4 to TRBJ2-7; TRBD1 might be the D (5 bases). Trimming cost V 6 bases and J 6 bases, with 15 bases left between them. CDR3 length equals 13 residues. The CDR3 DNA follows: TGTGCCAGCAGCCACTCCCAGGGATCCGAGCAGTACTTC. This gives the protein CASSHSQGSEQYF.

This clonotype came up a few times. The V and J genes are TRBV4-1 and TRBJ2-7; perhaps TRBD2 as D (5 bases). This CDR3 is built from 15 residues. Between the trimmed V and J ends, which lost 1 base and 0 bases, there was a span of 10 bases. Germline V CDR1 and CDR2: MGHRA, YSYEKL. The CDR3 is CASSQVEVSSYEQYF. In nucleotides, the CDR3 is TGCGCCAGCAGCCAAGTGGAGGTCAGCTCCTACGAGCAGTACTTC.

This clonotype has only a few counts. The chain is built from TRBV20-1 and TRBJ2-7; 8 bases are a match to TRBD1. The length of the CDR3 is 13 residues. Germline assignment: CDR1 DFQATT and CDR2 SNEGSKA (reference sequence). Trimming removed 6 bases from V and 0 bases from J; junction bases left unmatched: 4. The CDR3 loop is CSADRGSSYEQYF. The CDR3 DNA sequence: TGCAGTGCAGACAGGGGAAGCTCCTACGAGCAGTACTTC.

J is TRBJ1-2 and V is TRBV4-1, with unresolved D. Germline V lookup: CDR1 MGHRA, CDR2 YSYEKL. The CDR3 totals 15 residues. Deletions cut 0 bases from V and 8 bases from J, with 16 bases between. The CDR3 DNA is TGCGCCAGCAGCCAAGATAATAGCCTAGCGGGAGGCTACACCTTC. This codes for CASSQDNSLAGGYTF.

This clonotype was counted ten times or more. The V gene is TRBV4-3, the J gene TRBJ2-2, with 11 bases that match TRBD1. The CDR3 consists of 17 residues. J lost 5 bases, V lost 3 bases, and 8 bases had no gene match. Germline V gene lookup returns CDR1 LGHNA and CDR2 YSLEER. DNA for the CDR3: TGCGCCAGCAGCCAGCCGGGACAGGGGGAGGTGACCGGGGAGCTGTTTTTT. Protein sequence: CASSQPGQGEVTGELFF.

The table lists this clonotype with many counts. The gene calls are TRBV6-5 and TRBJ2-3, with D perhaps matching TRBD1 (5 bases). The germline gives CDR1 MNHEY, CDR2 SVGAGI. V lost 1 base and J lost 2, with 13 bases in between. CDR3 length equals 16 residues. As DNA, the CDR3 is TGTGCCAGCAGTTACTTAAGGACACCCAACACAGATACGCAGTATTTT. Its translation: CASSYLRTPNTDTQYF.

CDR3 DNA: TGTGCCAGCAGCCACGTACAGACAGATACGCAGTATTTT. It is translated as CASSHVQTDTQYF. The chain couples TRBV3-1 to TRBJ2-3; D not resolved. This CDR3 contains 13 residues. Germline V gives CDR1 LGHDT, CDR2 YNNKEL (reference sequence). V was cut by 3 bases and J by 3 bases, with 7 bases left in between.

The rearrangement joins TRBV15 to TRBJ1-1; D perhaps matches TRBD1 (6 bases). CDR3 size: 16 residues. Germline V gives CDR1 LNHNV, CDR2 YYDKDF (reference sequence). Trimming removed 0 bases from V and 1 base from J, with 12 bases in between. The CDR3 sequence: CATSRDWAGANTEAFF. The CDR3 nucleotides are TGTGCCACCAGCAGAGATTGGGCAGGGGCGAACACTGAAGCTTTCTTT.

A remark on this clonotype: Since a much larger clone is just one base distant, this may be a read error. Written as DNA, the CDR3 is TGTGCCAGTAGTATATCAGGATACGGCGCCGGGGAGCTGCTTTTT. This sequence encodes CASSISGYGAGELLF. The chain recombines TRBV19 with TRBJ2-2, with D possibly being TRBD2 (5 bases). The germline gives CDR1 LNHDA, CDR2 SQIVND (reference sequence). CDR3 size: 15 residues.

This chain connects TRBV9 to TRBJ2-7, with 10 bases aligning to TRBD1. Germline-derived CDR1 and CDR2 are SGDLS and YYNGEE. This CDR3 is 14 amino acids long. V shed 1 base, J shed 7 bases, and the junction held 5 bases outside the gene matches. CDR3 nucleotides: TGTGCCAGCAGCGTATACGGGACAGGGGATGAGCAGTACTTC. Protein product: CASSVYGTGDEQYF.

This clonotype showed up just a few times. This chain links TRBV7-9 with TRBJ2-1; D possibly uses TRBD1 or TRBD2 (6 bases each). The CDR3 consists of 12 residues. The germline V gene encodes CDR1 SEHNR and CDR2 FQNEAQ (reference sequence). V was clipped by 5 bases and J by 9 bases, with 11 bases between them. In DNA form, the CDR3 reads TGTGCCAGCAGCGTCAGGGGAGGTGAGCAGTTCTTC. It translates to CASSVRGGEQFF.

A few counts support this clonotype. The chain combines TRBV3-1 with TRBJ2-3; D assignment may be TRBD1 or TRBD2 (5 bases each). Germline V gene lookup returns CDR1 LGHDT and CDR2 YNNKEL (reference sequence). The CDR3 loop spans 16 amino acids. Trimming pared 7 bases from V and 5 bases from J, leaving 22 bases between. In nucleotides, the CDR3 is TGTGCCAGCACCCCCCCCGGACAAATTGCGGGAGATACGCAGTATTTT. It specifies CASTPPGQIAGDTQYF.

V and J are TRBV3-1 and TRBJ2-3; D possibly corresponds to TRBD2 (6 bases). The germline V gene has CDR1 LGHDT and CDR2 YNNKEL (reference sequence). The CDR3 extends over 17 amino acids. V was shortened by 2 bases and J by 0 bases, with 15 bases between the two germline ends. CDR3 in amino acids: CASSQPGTSFSTDTQYF. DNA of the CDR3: TGTGCCAGCAGCCAACCAGGGACTTCCTTTAGCACAGATACGCAGTATTTT.

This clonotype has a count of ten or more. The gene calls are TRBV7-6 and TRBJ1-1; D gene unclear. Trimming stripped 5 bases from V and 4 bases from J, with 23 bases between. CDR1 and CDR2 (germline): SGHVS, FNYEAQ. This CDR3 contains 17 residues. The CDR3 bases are TGTGCCAGCAGCCGCTCGAGAGGGCAGCTAATAGCCACTGAAGCTTTCTTT. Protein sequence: CASSRSRGQLIATEAFF.

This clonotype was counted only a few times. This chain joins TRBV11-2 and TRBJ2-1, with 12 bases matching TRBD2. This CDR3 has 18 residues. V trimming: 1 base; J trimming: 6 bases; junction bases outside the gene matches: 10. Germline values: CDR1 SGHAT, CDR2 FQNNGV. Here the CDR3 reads CASSLVFLAGGLSNEQFF. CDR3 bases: TGTGCCAGCAGCTTAGTTTTCCTAGCGGGAGGGCTGAGCAATGAGCAGTTCTTC.

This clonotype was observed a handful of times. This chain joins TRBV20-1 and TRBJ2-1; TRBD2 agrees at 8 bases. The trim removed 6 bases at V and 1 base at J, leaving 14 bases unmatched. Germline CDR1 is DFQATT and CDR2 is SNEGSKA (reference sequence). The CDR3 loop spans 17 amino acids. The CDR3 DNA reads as TGCAGTGCAATCCTACCAGCGGGAGTCGGTTCCTACAATGAGCAGTTCTTC. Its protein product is CSAILPAGVGSYNEQFF.

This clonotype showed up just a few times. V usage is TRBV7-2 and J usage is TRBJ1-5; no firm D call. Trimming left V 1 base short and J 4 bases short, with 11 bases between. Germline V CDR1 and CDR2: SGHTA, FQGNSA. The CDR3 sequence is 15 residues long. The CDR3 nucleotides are TGTGCCAGCAGCTTAGTTTCCGGAAGGAATCAGCCCCAGCATTTT. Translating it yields CASSLVSGRNQPQHF.

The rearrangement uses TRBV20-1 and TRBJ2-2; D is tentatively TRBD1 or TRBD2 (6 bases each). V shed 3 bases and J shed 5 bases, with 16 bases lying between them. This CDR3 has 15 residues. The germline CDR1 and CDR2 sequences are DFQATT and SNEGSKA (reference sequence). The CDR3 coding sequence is TGCAGTGCTAGGGATGTCCGGGGGCCTACCGGGGAGCTGTTTTTT. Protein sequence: CSARDVRGPTGELFF.

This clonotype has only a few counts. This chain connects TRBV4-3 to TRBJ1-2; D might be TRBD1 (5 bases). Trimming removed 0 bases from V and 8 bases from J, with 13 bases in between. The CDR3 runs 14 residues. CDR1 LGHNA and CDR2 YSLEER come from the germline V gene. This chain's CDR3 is CASSQDWGSEGYTF. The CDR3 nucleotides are TGCGCCAGCAGCCAAGATTGGGGGTCCGAAGGCTACACCTTC.

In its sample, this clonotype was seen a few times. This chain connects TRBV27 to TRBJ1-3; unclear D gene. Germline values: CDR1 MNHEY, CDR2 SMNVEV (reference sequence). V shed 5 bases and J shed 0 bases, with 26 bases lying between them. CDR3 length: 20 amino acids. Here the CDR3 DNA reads TGTGCCAGCAGTCCTTTCTCAGTTTATGACTGGTCGGCCTCTGGAAACACCATATATTTT. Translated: CASSPFSVYDWSASGNTIYF.

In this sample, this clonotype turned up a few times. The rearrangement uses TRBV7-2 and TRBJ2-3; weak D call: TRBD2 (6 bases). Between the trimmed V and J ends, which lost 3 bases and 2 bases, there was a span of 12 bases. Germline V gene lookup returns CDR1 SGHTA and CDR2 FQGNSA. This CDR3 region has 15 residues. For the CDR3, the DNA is TGTGCCAGCAGCTTGGGCGGGGTGGACACAGATACGCAGTATTTT. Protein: CASSLGGVDTDTQYF.

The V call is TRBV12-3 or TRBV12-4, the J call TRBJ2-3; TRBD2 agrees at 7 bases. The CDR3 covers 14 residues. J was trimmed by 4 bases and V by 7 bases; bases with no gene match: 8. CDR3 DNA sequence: TGTGCCAGCATTCGGCGGGAGTTGTCAGATACGCAGTATTTT. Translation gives CASIRRELSDTQYF.